This entry lists 2 T cell receptor beta chains sequenced from one sample in a study of T cell repertoires in aging, cancer and after chemotherapy. A mixed TRB-A/B primer pool amplified rearranged TRB by multiplex touch-down PCR. TCRdb itself ran the multiplex PCR reads through MiXCR, one entry per CDR3 protein. The sample has about 4,000 distinct CDR3 sequences; 23% are singletons. The template was genomic DNA from peripheral blood, not RNA. The sample consisted of blood. The receptors were sampled from a human donor in good health. The donor label of this sample is uncertain.

Sample share makes this clonotype medium-sized. This chain connects TRBV6-1 to TRBJ2-5, with D maybe TRBD1 (5 bases). The germline gives CDR1 MNHNS, CDR2 SASEGT. The CDR3 extends over 16 amino acids. V was shortened by 8 bases and J by 1 base, with 20 bases between the two germline ends. The CDR3 sequence: CASSLRSGAAQETQYF. CDR3 bases: TGTGCCAGCTCTCTTCGGAGTGGGGCCGCCCAAGAGACCCAGTACTTC.

The J gene is TRBJ2-1, the V gene TRBV20-1; 12 nucleotides agree with TRBD2. V lost 5 bases, J lost 0 bases, and 11 bases stayed unmatched. CDR3 length: 18 amino acids. Germline V lookup: CDR1 DFQATT, CDR2 SNEGSKA (reference sequence). CDR3 nucleotides: TGCAGTGCTCGGACATTTGGACTAGCGGGGTACTCCTACAATGAGCAGTTCTTC. Translated: CSARTFGLAGYSYNEQFF.